The 5 T cell receptor beta chains below all came from one sample that was sequenced in a study of cytomegalovirus exposure and HLA in healthy donors. Amplification used 60 Vbeta primers and 13 Jbeta primers. TCRdb's table, derived via immunoSEQ multiplex PCR, lists solely in-frame clones and lacks some. The sample shows around 63,000 clones, around three quarters of them seen only once. The sequenced sample consisted of PBMCs. These receptors originate from a man between 60 and 75 years old in good health and CMV-seropositive.

This clone was seen many times. CDR3 amino acids: CASTDRGEKLFF. DNA for the CDR3: TGTGCCAGCACGGACAGGGGGGAAAAACTGTTTTTT. The gene calls are TRBV6-6 and TRBJ1-4; 10 nucleotides agree with TRBD1. The trim removed 7 bases at V and 8 bases at J, leaving 1 base unmatched. The CDR3 runs to 12 residues. Germline-derived CDR1 and CDR2 are MNHNY and SVGAGI (reference sequence).

The chain is built from TRBV2 and TRBJ1-1; D unclear. The CDR3 is 13 residues long. Per the germline V gene, CDR1 is SNHLY and CDR2 is FYNNEI. V lost 10 bases and J 2 bases, leaving 14 bases between the germline ends. The CDR3 spells CATKKITNTEAFF. The CDR3 coding sequence is TGTGCCACCAAGAAAATAACAAACACTGAAGCTTTCTTT. The full variable domain, in which reference TRBV2 and TRBJ1-1 provide the parts outside the CDR3, is EPEVTQTPSHQVTQMGQEVILRCVPISNHLYFYWYRQILGQKVEFLVSFYNNEISEKSEIFDDQFSVERPDGSNFTLKIRSTKLEDSAMYFCATKKITNTEAFFGQGTRLTVV.

This clone turned up a few times. The rearrangement joins TRBV13 to TRBJ1-4, with D perhaps TRBD1 (6 bases). CDR1 PRHDT and CDR2 FYEKMQ come from the germline V gene (reference sequence). V was cut by 5 bases and J by 5 bases, with 9 bases left in between. The CDR3 is made up of 13 amino acids. CDR3 sequence reads: CASSRRGNEKLFF. DNA for the CDR3: TGTGCCAGCAGCCGTAGGGGGAATGAAAAACTGTTTTTT.

The chain is built from TRBV19 and TRBJ2-1; 7 positions match TRBD2. CDR1 and CDR2 from the germline V gene are LNHDA and SQIVND (reference sequence). V lost 4 bases and J lost 8; bases outside the gene matches: 5. The CDR3 runs to 13 residues. CDR3 protein: CASSKAGVDEQFF. CDR3 coding DNA: TGTGCCAGTAGTAAGGCGGGGGTGGATGAGCAGTTCTTC. The full variable domain, completed using reference TRBV19 and TRBJ2-1, is DGGITQSPKYLFRKEGQNVTLSCEQNLNHDAMYWYRQDPGQGLRLIYYSQIVNDFQKGDIAEGYSVSREKKESFPLTVTSAQKNPTAFYLCASSKAGVDEQFFGPGTRLTVL.

This clone was recorded only once. This rearrangement joins TRBV7-9 to TRBJ2-7, with D perhaps TRBD1 (6 bases). CDR1 and CDR2 (germline): SEHNR, FQNEAQ (reference sequence). The CDR3 extends over 15 amino acids. V lost 3 bases and J 3 bases, leaving 15 bases between the germline ends. CDR3 sequence reads: CASSFPDRPFYEQYF. CDR3 nucleotides: TGTGCCAGCAGCTTCCCCGACAGGCCCTTCTACGAGCAGTACTTC. Combining the CDR3 with reference TRBV7-9 and TRBJ2-7 gives the whole variable domain DTGVSQNPRHKITKRGQNVTFRCDPISEHNRLYWYRQTLGQGPEFLTYFQNEAQLEKSRLLSDRFSAERPKGSFSTLEIQRTEQGDSAMYLCASSFPDRPFYEQYFGPGTRLTVT.